The rows below give T cell receptor beta chains drawn from one sample of a study of response to subunit inactivated influenza vaccine. A single record per CDR3 protein comes from TCRdb applying MiXCR to the RT-PCR reads. The sample shows some 500,000 distinct CDR3 sequences, approximately 17% of them seen only once. Sample: CD4+ T cells sorted from PBMCs, taken less than 30 months after vaccination. These receptors were taken from a man aged 45 to 70 who received an inactivated influenza vaccine. Each CDR3 is given with its conserved first and last residue.

>TRBV6-2/TRBV6-3
CASSRLLSRSGSLPSYEQYF
>TRBV5-1
CASSRGQSGHTEAFF
>TRBV20-1
CSAREGTSDYEQYF
>TRBV5-4
CASSLKGASYEQYF
>TRBV5-4
CASSQGRSRPQHF
>TRBV10-3
CAISGGDRAGANVLTF
>TRBV7-2
CASSLPGVGNEQFF
>TRBV4-1
CASSQVDGRGTYNSPLHF
>TRBV20-1
CSARTSNTGELFF
>TRBV9
CASSPQGLASPDTQYF
>TRBV28
CASSLEFEQYF
>TRBV6-1
CASSGTGTGRYNEQFF
>TRBV10-3
CAISGGRDTQYF
>TRBV20-1
CSARDPSGGSTDTQYF
>TRBV12-5
CASGLELAGSSEQYF
>TRBV7-2
CASSARGGHTDTQYF
>TRBV20-1
CSASRQPGWGYTF
>TRBV2
CASSEAQGALGGYTF
>TRBV28
CASRTFNSYNEQFF
>TRBV20-1
CSAFQGGGVRTQYF
>TRBV6-1
CASSRDRGGNQPQHF
>TRBV12-3/TRBV12-4
CASSPGLPLTDTQYF
>TRBV7-2
CASRAGVSTDTQYF
>TRBV4-2
CASSHGSGDSVTQYF
>TRBV7-2
CASSLLGSGTVYEQYF
>TRBV24-1
CATTSGHQEYQETQYF
>TRBV20-1
CSAIGTRSYNEQFF
>TRBV5-1
CASSEGQVGETQYF
>TRBV12-3/TRBV12-4
CACGANTGELFF
>TRBV10-3
CAIRPGPQGETQYF
>TRBV4-2
CASSLGDRGNTEAFF
>TRBV10-3
CAISESKSGVYEQYF
>TRBV27
CASSKRTVDLGPLHF
>TRBV7-3
CASSPTSGRTDTQYF
>TRBV2
CASGRDFNTEAFF
>TRBV28
CASRRMTGEAYEQYF
>TRBV5-1
CASSTGDREGEQFF
>TRBV20-1
CSATTGGWTEAFF
>TRBV6-2/TRBV6-3
CASTKRQGLRFYEQYF
>TRBV6-1
CASRGYRGSSYEQYF